The entry below gives a single T cell receptor (beta chain) sequence along with its context. Germline CDR1 and CDR2: MDHEN and SYDVKM. Germline trimming cut 6 bases from V and 7 bases from J; bases unmatched to any gene: 13. The CDR3 sequence is 15 residues long. This sample is part of a study of blood T cell repertoires in COVID-19. As for the study in general: Italy, Spain and the United States were the sources of the convalescent and acute COVID-19 samples.

The protocol was immunoSEQ multiplex PCR, while the TCRdb copy is restricted to in-frame clones and leaves out a portion. The data contain 110,000 or so clones, more than 80% of them singletons. The sequencing input was peripheral blood. The rearrangement uses TRBV28 and TRBJ1-1, with 8 bases lining up with TRBD1. The source of this sequence is a man in his 70s with active or convalescent COVID-19. The CDR3 nucleotides read TGTGCCAGCAGGCCCAGGGGGCGCTCCCTCTATGAAGCTTTCTTT. Translation: CASRPRGRSLYEAFF.